Following are 24 T cell receptor beta chains from one sample sequenced in a study of blood T cell repertoires in COVID-19. Produced via immunoSEQ multiplex PCR; TCRdb's table is partial and in-frame only. The sample shows just over 90,000 clones, 75% to 90% of them seen only once. Sequencing was carried out using peripheral blood. These receptors were obtained from a woman at least 80 years old with acute or convalescent COVID-19.

J is TRBJ2-2 and V is TRBV5-1, with 7 bases matching TRBD1. CDR3 length: 14 amino acids. The germline gives CDR1 SGHRS, CDR2 YFSETQ. V dropped 0 bases and J dropped 7; count of bases not matched to a gene: 3. The chain's CDR3 is CASSLDRGYGELFF. The CDR3 nucleotides are TGCGCCAGCAGCTTGGACAGGGGTTACGGGGAGCTGTTTTTT.

The chain links TRBV7-2 to TRBJ1-1, with D possibly TRBD1 on 5 matching bases. The CDR3 has 13 residues. Germline assignment: CDR1 SGHTA and CDR2 FQGNSA. The germline V and J ends were trimmed by 1 base and 5 bases, with 8 bases remaining between them. DNA of the CDR3: TGTGCCAGCAGCTTAGGGGAGGGGACTGAAGCTTTCTTT. It encodes CASSLGEGTEAFF.

This clone appeared a single time. This rearrangement joins TRBV11-2 to TRBJ2-2; 7 bases agree with TRBD1. There are 16 residues in the CDR3. Germline V gene sequence: CDR1 SGHAT, CDR2 FQNNGV. Trimming at V came to 5 bases and at J to 6 bases, leaving 12 bases not matched to a gene. CDR3 nucleotides: TGTGCCAGCAGCCGCCCGAAGGGACAGTTAGCCGGGGAGCTGTTTTTT. It specifies CASSRPKGQLAGELFF.

The sample holds a few counts of this clone. The rearrangement uses TRBV18 and TRBJ1-1; D remains ambiguous. The CDR3 length is 14 residues. Germline CDR1 KGHSH, CDR2 LQKENI. Trimming removed 1 base at V and 1 base at J, with 7 bases between. The CDR3 DNA reads as TGTGCCAGCTCACCACTCGAGGGGAACACTGAAGCTTTCTTT. The encoded protein is CASSPLEGNTEAFF.

The rearrangement links TRBV4-1 to TRBJ2-5, with D possibly matching TRBD2 (5 bases). The germline V gene encodes CDR1 MGHRA and CDR2 YSYEKL. The V gene lost 2 bases and the J gene lost 4 bases, with 14 bases spanning the gap. This CDR3 has 15 amino acids. The DNA for the CDR3 is TGCGCCAGCAGCCAAACCCCGGCGGGCGGAGAGACCCAGTACTTC. Translating it yields CASSQTPAGGETQYF.

The chain has TRBV6-6 and TRBJ2-2; 8 bases are a match to TRBD1. Germline V gives CDR1 MNHNY, CDR2 SVGAGI (reference sequence). CDR3 length: 15 residues. V dropped 6 bases and J dropped 7; count of bases not matched to a gene: 10. The CDR3 DNA reads TGTGCCAGCAGCCTAACGCAGGGGGCTAGCGGGGAGCTGTTTTTT. Protein: CASSLTQGASGELFF.

The J gene is TRBJ2-7, the V gene TRBV7-2; 7 bases align to TRBD2. The V and J ends lost 2 bases and 1 base, in that order; junction bases with no gene match: 5. This CDR3 has 15 amino acids. Germline-derived CDR1 and CDR2 are SGHTA and FQGNSA. CDR3 sequence (DNA): TGTGCCAGCAGCTTAAACGCGGGAGCTTCCTACGAGCAGTACTTC. It is translated as CASSLNAGASYEQYF.

The V call is TRBV6-5, the J call TRBJ1-2, with D perhaps TRBD1 (5 bases). The CDR3 contains 15 residues. V lost 0 bases and J lost 4, with 12 bases in between. CDR1 MNHEY and CDR2 SVGAGI come from the germline V gene. CDR3 nucleotide sequence: TGTGCCAGCAGTTACTCGCTGGGGGACTCCTATGGCTACACCTTC. Residues: CASSYSLGDSYGYTF.

The CDR3 DNA sequence: TGTGCCAGCAGCTTACAGGGGGTTGGGGAAAAACTGTTTTTT. Translated: CASSLQGVGEKLFF. The J gene is TRBJ1-4, the V gene TRBV5-6; TRBD1 matches at 8 bases. Germline V lookup: CDR1 SGHDT, CDR2 YYEEEE. Trimming cost V 2 bases and J 8 bases; bases outside gene matches: 5. The CDR3 runs to 14 residues. The full variable domain, in which reference TRBV5-6 and TRBJ1-4 provide the parts outside the CDR3, is DAGVTQSPTHLIKTRGQQVTLRCSPKSGHDTVSWYQQALGQGPQFIFQYYEEEERQRGNFPDRFSGHQFPNYSSELNVNALLLGDSALYLCASSLQGVGEKLFFGSGTQLSVL.

This clone was seen only a few times. This chain joins TRBV24-1 and TRBJ1-4, with D perhaps TRBD1 (5 bases). Germline CDR1 KGHDR, CDR2 SFDVKD. The CDR3 totals 14 residues. The V and J ends lost 6 bases and 5 bases respectively, with 12 bases between them. CDR3 nucleotides: TGTGCCACCAGTCGGGCAGGGAAGAATGAAAAACTGTTTTTT. Its protein is CATSRAGKNEKLFF.

The chain recombines TRBV5-1 with TRBJ1-4, with 8 bases that match TRBD1. CDR3 length: 14 amino acids. CDR1 and CDR2 from the germline V gene are SGHRS and YFSETQ. The J segment lost 0 bases and the V segment lost 7 bases, leaving 2 bases of the junction unmatched. This CDR3 reads CASADRATNEKLFF. CDR3 sequence (DNA): TGCGCCAGCGCGGACAGGGCAACTAATGAAAAACTGTTTTTT. Drawing the rest from reference TRBV5-1 and TRBJ1-4, the complete variable domain is KAGVTQTPRYLIKTRGQQVTLSCSPISGHRSVSWYQQTPGQGLQFLFEYFSETQRNKGNFPGRFSGRQFSNSRSEMNVSTLELGDSALYLCASADRATNEKLFFGSGTQLSVL.

This clone came up once. The rearrangement joins TRBV18 to TRBJ1-4, with 9 bases aligning to TRBD1. V lost 3 bases, J lost 8 bases, and 7 bases stayed unmatched. Germline V lookup: CDR1 KGHSH, CDR2 LQKENI. The CDR3 loop spans 15 amino acids. The CDR3 DNA reads TGTGCCAGCTCACCGAAGACAGGGGGTCGGGAAAAACTGTTTTTT. Its translation is CASSPKTGGREKLFF.

This clone was counted a single time. V gene TRBV7-9 combines with J gene TRBJ1-2; 12 nucleotides agree with TRBD1. The length of the CDR3 is 15 residues. After removal of 6 bases from V and 8 bases from J, the junction contained 10 bases not matched to a gene. Looked up from germline, CDR1 is SEHNR and CDR2 is FQNEAQ (reference sequence). In DNA, the CDR3 is TGTGCCAGCAGTTTACTGGGACAGGGGGCATACGGCTACACCTTC. This gives the protein CASSLLGQGAYGYTF.

Turning to this clone: At the DNA level, this CDR3 is encoded by other sequences in the same sample as well. The chain employs TRBV20-1 and TRBJ1-5, with D possibly TRBD1 on 5 matching bases. V lost 3 bases, J lost 5 bases, and 20 bases lay in between. There are 16 residues in the CDR3. Looked up from germline, CDR1 is DFQATT and CDR2 is SNEGSKA (reference sequence). CDR3 DNA: TGCAGTGCTAGTCGTGCCGGGGGACGGAGGGATCAGCCCCAGCATTTT. Protein sequence: CSASRAGGRRDQPQHF.

The chain combines TRBV7-9 with TRBJ1-6; no reliable D call. This CDR3 has 13 residues. Trimming took 1 base from V and 7 from J, leaving 5 bases between them. CDR1 and CDR2 from the germline V gene are SEHNR and FQNEAQ (reference sequence). In DNA form, the CDR3 reads TGTGCCAGCAGCTTAGGAGGGAATTCACCCCTCCACTTT. It translates to CASSLGGNSPLHF.

The chain joins TRBV6-5 to TRBJ2-2; unclear D gene. CDR1 MNHEY and CDR2 SVGAGI come from the germline V gene. Trimming stripped 7 bases from V and 8 bases from J, with 14 bases between. The CDR3 length is 13 residues. Here the CDR3 reads CASNSRGSGELFF. The CDR3 coding sequence is TGTGCCAGCAACTCCCGTGGTTCTGGGGAGCTGTTTTTT.

This clone was seen a few times. The genes are TRBV3-1 (or the pseudogene TRBV3-2) and TRBJ2-7; 7 bases line up with TRBD1. J gave up 0 bases and V 4 bases, and 6 bases lay outside the gene matches. This CDR3 is built from 15 residues. The germline gives CDR1 LGHDT, CDR2 YNNKEL (reference sequence). The CDR3 nucleotides read TGTGCCAGCAGCCCGGGGACAGCCTCCTCCTACGAGCAGTACTTC. It codes for CASSPGTASSYEQYF.

The V and J genes are TRBV19 and TRBJ2-5, with 7 bases identical to TRBD2. CDR1 is LNHDA and CDR2 is SQIVND in the germline V gene (reference sequence). The V gene end was trimmed by 5 bases and the J gene end by 2 bases; junction bases not matched to a gene: 11. The CDR3 sequence is 16 residues long. CDR3 region: CASSLRSGGRQETQYF. In DNA, the CDR3 is TGTGCCAGTAGTCTCCGTTCGGGGGGTCGGCAAGAGACCCAGTACTTC.

The chain uses TRBV7-3 and TRBJ2-1, with a possible D match to TRBD2 (7 bases). Trimming took off 5 bases at V and 6 bases at J, with 11 bases between the two ends. The CDR3 runs 13 residues. Germline V lookup: CDR1 SGHTA, CDR2 FQGTGA. CDR3: CASSPRGPNEQFF. DNA for the CDR3: TGTGCCAGCAGCCCGCGGGGGCCCAATGAGCAGTTCTTC.

V and J are TRBV3-1 (or the pseudogene TRBV3-2) and TRBJ1-2, with a possible D match to TRBD1 (6 bases). The CDR3 has 16 residues. Looked up from germline, CDR1 is LGHDT and CDR2 is YNNKEL (reference sequence). Trimming removed 1 base from V and 1 base from J, with 13 bases in between. The CDR3 sequence is CASSQGGGTSNYGYTF. DNA of the CDR3: TGTGCCAGCAGCCAAGGGGGGGGCACAAGTAACTATGGCTACACCTTC.

The chain has TRBV18 and TRBJ2-7; the D is unclear. Trimming removed 3 bases at V and 3 bases at J, with 9 bases between. CDR1 and CDR2 from the germline V gene are KGHSH and LQKENI. The CDR3 runs to 13 residues. The CDR3 nucleotides are TGTGCCAGCTCACCGGAGCAACGCTACGAGCAGTACTTC. This encodes CASSPEQRYEQYF.

CDR3 residues: CASSLGGLASGVLETQYF. CDR3 nucleotides: TGTGCCAGCAGCTTAGGGGGGTTGGCTAGCGGGGTTTTGGAGACCCAGTACTTC. The rearrangement joins TRBV11-2 to TRBJ2-5, with 9 nucleotides matching TRBD2. The V gene's germline CDR1 is SGHAT and CDR2 FQNNGV. Trimming at V came to 1 base and at J to 5 bases, leaving 14 bases not matched to a gene. This CDR3 has 18 amino acids.

This rearrangement joins TRBV7-6 to TRBJ1-5, with a weak D call TRBD1 (5 bases). Deletions cut 1 base from V and 0 bases from J, with 7 bases between. The length of the CDR3 is 15 residues. Germline CDR1 and CDR2: SGHVS and FNYEAQ. The CDR3, as DNA: TGTGCCAGCAGCTTAGGGACACTTAGCAATCAGCCCCAGCATTTT. The encoded protein is CASSLGTLSNQPQHF.

The genes are TRBV30 and TRBJ2-3; 15 bases line up with TRBD2. The CDR3 sequence is 15 residues long. J was trimmed by 6 bases and V by 0 bases; bases with no gene match: 1. CDR1 is GTSNPN, CDR2 SVGIG, per germline (reference sequence). CDR3 region: CAWSVGTSGGDTQYF. The CDR3, as DNA: TGTGCCTGGAGTGTAGGGACTAGCGGGGGGGATACGCAGTATTTT.